One sample yielded the 18 T cell receptor beta chains listed below, sequenced in a study of CD8+ T cells in alopecia areata. Sequencing relied on a cDNA template that was reverse transcribed from extracted RNA. Profiling relied on immunoSEQ multiplex PCR, and the TCRdb table lists in-frame clones only, not all of them. The sample contains 120,000 or so clones, 61% of which appear only once. Regarding treatment: oral pan-JAK inhibitor, 5-10 mg twice daily. The sample was CD4+ T cells sorted from blood, taken at week 4, from a patient treated with tofacitinib. All receptors come from a human donor with alopecia areata.

J is TRBJ2-7 and V is TRBV9, with D unresolved. This CDR3 spans 13 amino acids. The germline V and J ends were trimmed by 2 bases and 5 bases, with 11 bases remaining between them. Germline assignment: CDR1 SGDLS and CDR2 YYNGEE. CDR3 coding DNA: TGTGCCAGCAGCGTTGGGGTCCGGCACGAGCAGTACTTC. This sequence encodes CASSVGVRHEQYF.

This clone was detected only once. V gene TRBV30 combines with J gene TRBJ1-4; possible D gene TRBD1, 5 bases. With 0 bases removed from V and 2 bases from J, the gap between germline ends came to 10 bases. Germline V gene data show CDR1 as GTSNPN and CDR2 as SVGIG (reference sequence). The CDR3 consists of 15 residues. This CDR3 reads CAWSVAGGTNEKLFF. The CDR3 DNA sequence: TGTGCCTGGAGTGTAGCTGGGGGGACTAATGAAAAACTGTTTTTT.

A few counts support this clone. The genes are TRBV10-3 and TRBJ1-1; no reliable D call. The germline CDR1 and CDR2 sequences are ENHRY and SYGVKD. This CDR3 has 13 residues. V was trimmed by 6 bases and J by 3 bases, leaving 11 bases between them. CDR3 sequence: CAISRNGDTEAFF. CDR3 DNA sequence: TGTGCCATCAGCCGGAACGGGGACACTGAAGCTTTCTTT.

This chain links TRBV27 with TRBJ1-3; 8 nucleotides line up with TRBD1. This CDR3 is built from 14 residues. After removal of 6 bases from V and 0 bases from J, the junction contained 1 base not matched to a gene. Germline-derived CDR1 and CDR2 are MNHEY and SMNVEV (reference sequence). CDR3: CASRQGGSGNTIYF. DNA for the CDR3: TGTGCCAGCAGACAGGGGGGCTCTGGAAACACCATATATTTT.

A single count supports this clone. J is TRBJ1-2 and V is TRBV2, with 9 bases aligning to TRBD1. Losses at the gene ends were 6 bases for V and 1 base for J; bases not matched to a gene: 6. The CDR3 runs 15 residues. Germline assignment: CDR1 SNHLY and CDR2 FYNNEI. The chain's CDR3 is CASRGQGSFNYGYTF. CDR3 bases: TGTGCCAGCAGGGGACAGGGTTCATTTAACTATGGCTACACCTTC.

The rearrangement links TRBV28 to TRBJ2-7, with 11 bases identical to TRBD1. V was clipped by 0 bases and J by 2 bases; unmatched bases: 0. The CDR3 is made up of 15 amino acids. Germline V lookup: CDR1 MDHEN, CDR2 SYDVKM. CDR3 region: CASSLWGQGAYEQYF. The CDR3 nucleotides are TGTGCCAGCAGTTTATGGGGACAGGGGGCCTACGAGCAGTACTTC. The entire variable domain, with the rest obtained from reference TRBV28 and TRBJ2-7, is as follows: DVKVTQSSRYLVKRTGEKVFLECVQDMDHENMFWYRQDPGLGLRLIYFSYDVKMKEKGDIPEGYSVSREKKERFSLILESASTNQTSMYLCASSLWGQGAYEQYFGPGTRLTVT.

The chain joins TRBV7-8 to TRBJ2-1, with 11 bases matching TRBD2. Germline CDR1 is SGHVS and CDR2 is FQNEAQ. This CDR3 has 15 residues. The junction had 9 bases not matched to a gene; V was cut back by 4 bases and J by 10 bases. The CDR3 here is CASSYPGLAAVEQFF. The CDR3 coding sequence is TGTGCCAGCAGCTACCCGGGACTAGCGGCGGTAGAGCAGTTCTTC.

The rearrangement uses TRBV23-1 and TRBJ2-5, with 7 bases matching TRBD2. TRBV23-1 counts as an open reading frame of uncertain function. The ends lost 6 bases at V and 2 bases at J; junction bases unmatched: 15. This CDR3 spans 17 amino acids. The CDR3 nucleotides are TGCGCCAGCAGACCTACCATGGGGGGGGAGTCACAAGAGACCCAGTACTTC. It codes for CASRPTMGGESQETQYF.

The chain has TRBV5-1 and TRBJ2-5, with D perhaps TRBD2 (6 bases). Trimming took 2 bases from V and 3 from J, leaving 8 bases between them. The CDR3 contains 13 residues. CDR1 is SGHRS, CDR2 YFSETQ, per germline. The DNA for the CDR3 is TGCGCCAGCAGCTTCTCGGGGGAAGAGACCCAGTACTTC. It specifies CASSFSGEETQYF.

The V gene is TRBV4-3, the J gene TRBJ1-4, with D perhaps matching TRBD1 (5 bases). V gave up 0 bases and J gave up 16 bases, with 15 bases separating them. Per germline, CDR1 LGHNA and CDR2 YSLEER. CDR3 size: 13 residues. Here the CDR3 reads CASSQDLDSGPFF. For the CDR3, the DNA is TGCGCCAGCAGCCAAGATCTCGACAGTGGGCCGTTTTTT.

The V and J genes are TRBV18 and TRBJ2-2; tentatively, D is TRBD1 (5 bases). Germline CDR1 reads KGHSH; CDR2 reads LQKENI. The CDR3 has 15 residues. V was clipped by 1 base and J by 1 base, with 7 bases between them. The CDR3 spells CASSPLRENTGELFF. Written as DNA, the CDR3 is TGTGCCAGCTCACCACTCAGGGAGAACACCGGGGAGCTGTTTTTT.

The rearrangement links TRBV29-1 to TRBJ2-1; D uncertain. V was pared by 0 bases and J by 10 bases, with 7 bases between. Germline CDR1 and CDR2: SQVTM and ANQGSEA. There are 11 residues in the CDR3. CDR3 sequence reads: CSVEDPGEQFF. In DNA form, the CDR3 reads TGCAGCGTTGAAGATCCGGGCGAGCAGTTCTTC.

This clone occurred a few times. V and J are TRBV7-2 and TRBJ2-7; D unresolved. The CDR3 sequence is 13 residues long. The germline V gene has CDR1 SGHTA and CDR2 FQGNSA. Trimming took off 2 bases at V and 0 bases at J, with 5 bases between the two ends. DNA of the CDR3: TGTGCCAGCAGCTTAAGGACCTCCTACGAGCAGTACTTC. Protein sequence: CASSLRTSYEQYF. The variable domain in full, completed from reference TRBV7-2 and TRBJ2-7, reads GAGVSQSPSNKVTEKGKDVELRCDPISGHTALYWYRQSLGQGLEFLIYFQGNSAPDKSGLPSDRFSAERTGGSVSTLTIQRTQQEDSAVYLCASSLRTSYEQYFGPGTRLTVT.

Notes on this clone: This CDR3 is also generated by other DNA sequences in the sample. CDR3 amino acids: CASSLEGRETQYF. The CDR3 DNA reads TGCGCCAGCAGCTTGGAGGGTCGCGAGACCCAGTACTTC. The chain couples TRBV5-1 to TRBJ2-5; no reliable D call. Germline V gene data show CDR1 as SGHRS and CDR2 as YFSETQ. The CDR3 loop spans 13 amino acids. Trimming stripped 0 bases from V and 5 bases from J, with 8 bases between.

CDR3 bases: TGTGCCAGCAGCTTAGACAGCACAGATACGCAGTATTTT. It codes for CASSLDSTDTQYF. The rearrangement uses TRBV7-7 and TRBJ2-3; D unresolved. V shed 1 base and J shed 0 bases, with 2 bases lying between them. This CDR3 has 13 amino acids. Germline V lookup: CDR1 SSHAT, CDR2 FNYEAQ (reference sequence). Full variable domain (remainder filled in from reference TRBV7-7 and TRBJ2-3): GAGVSQSPRYKVTKRGQDVTLRCDPISSHATLYWYQQALGQGPEFLTYFNYEAQPDKSGLPSDRFSAERPEGSISTLTIQRTEQRDSAMYRCASSLDSTDTQYFGPGTRLTVL.

The genes are TRBV15 and TRBJ2-1, with D perhaps matching TRBD1 (6 bases). The germline V gene has CDR1 LNHNV and CDR2 YYDKDF (reference sequence). Trimming shortened V by 0 bases and J by 6 bases, and 9 bases separated the two germline ends. The CDR3 has 14 amino acids. CDR3 coding DNA: TGTGCCACCAGCAGAGAAACAGGGTCCAATGAGCAGTTCTTC. Its translation is CATSRETGSNEQFF.

The CDR3 sequence is CSHKLAGGPYEQYF. CDR3 sequence (DNA): TGCAGCCACAAGCTAGCGGGGGGACCCTACGAGCAGTACTTC. The V call is TRBV29-1, the J call TRBJ2-7, with 11 positions matching TRBD2. This CDR3 is 14 amino acids long. Germline V gene sequence: CDR1 SQVTM, CDR2 ANQGSEA. V gave up 8 bases and J gave up 2 bases; unmatched junction bases: 8.

This clone was recorded a few times. This chain links TRBV29-1 with TRBJ2-3, with D perhaps matching TRBD2 (5 bases). Germline CDR1 is SQVTM and CDR2 is ANQGSEA. This CDR3 is 11 amino acids long. DNA of the CDR3: TGCAGGGCCGGGCAGCGGGATACGCAGTATTTT. Residues: CRAGQRDTQYF.